This TCR beta chain is from a study of T cells after yellow fever vaccination. The wider study: Preparation of fractions with low cell numbers was performed using SMART-Seq v4 Ultra Low Input.

This CDR3 is built from 12 residues. CDR1 DFQATT and CDR2 SNEGSKA come from the germline V gene (reference sequence). V was pared by 3 bases and J by 5 bases, with 10 bases between. TCR cDNA was made by 5'RACE template switching, adding a universal primer site and UMIs. One entry per CDR3 protein results from TCRdb running MiXCR on the 5' RACE reads. The sample carries roughly 340,000 distinct CDR3 sequences, about 9.5% recorded once. The sequencing used PBMCs, collected on the day of the first yellow fever vaccination. This chain connects TRBV20-1 to TRBJ1-1; maybe TRBD1 (5 bases). This TCR came from a man younger than 30 who received the YFV17D yellow fever vaccine. The CDR3 protein is CSASLGDTEAFF. The CDR3 DNA reads TGCAGTGCTAGTCTGGGGGATACTGAAGCTTTCTTT.